These 29 T cell receptor beta chains came from one sample sequenced in a study of shared clonotypes between healthy human individuals. Measured with immunoSEQ multiplex PCR; TCRdb has only the in-frame clones, and not every one. The sample carries about 490,000 clones, over 60% recorded once. Sequencing used PBMCs. These receptors all stem from a woman between 40 and 55 years old in good health. Some clones in this sample may be carry-over from other donors' samples.

This clone was observed a few times. The chain is built from TRBV4-3 and TRBJ2-5; TRBD1 or TRBD2 may be the D gene (7 bases each). Germline V gene data show CDR1 as LGHNA and CDR2 as YSLEER. The CDR3 loop spans 18 amino acids. V was cut by 1 base and J by 5 bases, with 23 bases left in between. CDR3 DNA: TGCGCCAGCAGCCAAGTTCGGAGCGGGGCTCCAGGGGGGGAGACCCAGTACTTC. It is translated as CASSQVRSGAPGGETQYF.

The CDR3 protein is CAIQPTGPEDTQYF. The DNA for the CDR3 is TGTGCCATACAACCGACAGGGCCAGAAGATACGCAGTATTTT. The rearrangement uses TRBV10-3 and TRBJ2-3, with 7 bases fitting TRBD1. Germline trimming cut 9 bases from V and 5 bases from J; bases unmatched to any gene: 11. Germline V gives CDR1 ENHRY, CDR2 SYGVKD. This CDR3 is built from 14 residues.

The chain carries TRBV27 and TRBJ2-5; D might be TRBD1 or TRBD2, each matching 6 bases. The CDR3 totals 13 residues. Germline-derived CDR1 and CDR2 are MNHEY and SMNVEV (reference sequence). The ends were cut back, 7 bases at V and 9 bases at J, with 18 bases in the middle. CDR3 in DNA: TGTGCCAGCACCCCGACCCCGGAGGGGGCCCAGTACTTC. It specifies CASTPTPEGAQYF.

The gene calls are TRBV5-1 and TRBJ2-1; 7 bases agree with TRBD1. J was trimmed by 6 bases and V by 4 bases; bases with no gene match: 10. The CDR3 runs 15 residues. Germline-derived CDR1 and CDR2 are SGHRS and YFSETQ. CDR3 DNA sequence: TGCGCCAGCAGCGGGGACAGTTTCCCCCTCAATGAGCAGTTCTTC. It is translated as CASSGDSFPLNEQFF.

This chain links TRBV7-2 with TRBJ2-7, with 11 bases that match TRBD1. The CDR3 consists of 16 residues. J gave up 3 bases and V 5 bases, and 9 bases lay outside the gene matches. In germline, CDR1 is SGHTA, CDR2 FQGNSA. Here the CDR3 reads CASSPRGQGAVYEQYF. The CDR3 DNA sequence: TGTGCCAGCAGCCCCCGAGGACAGGGGGCTGTCTACGAGCAGTACTTC.

The gene calls are TRBV30 and TRBJ1-6; no firm D call. The V gene lost 0 bases and the J gene lost 11 bases, with 20 bases spanning the gap. Germline lookup yields CDR1 GTSNPN and CDR2 SVGIG (reference sequence). CDR3 length equals 16 residues. The CDR3 loop reads CAWSVALGLFRAPLHF. Written as DNA, the CDR3 is TGTGCCTGGAGTGTAGCCCTAGGACTGTTTAGGGCACCCCTCCACTTT.

The chain links TRBV30 to TRBJ2-7, with 7 nucleotides matching TRBD1. The CDR3 is 13 amino acids. Losses at the gene ends were 3 bases for V and 4 bases for J; bases not matched to a gene: 6. CDR1 is GTSNPN, CDR2 SVGIG, per germline (reference sequence). CDR3 in amino acids: CAWRPQGPYEQYF. CDR3 nucleotides: TGTGCCTGGAGGCCACAGGGGCCTTACGAGCAGTACTTC.

This chain connects TRBV27 to TRBJ2-1; 8 bases fit TRBD2. The V gene end was trimmed by 2 bases and the J gene end by 6 bases; junction bases not matched to a gene: 9. The CDR3 has 16 residues. Germline V CDR1 and CDR2: MNHEY, SMNVEV (reference sequence). The CDR3 protein is CASSLSPGLALNEQFF. CDR3 bases: TGTGCCAGCAGTTTAAGCCCAGGACTAGCACTCAATGAGCAGTTCTTC.

This clone was seen a few times. The V gene is TRBV4-2, the J gene TRBJ2-1, with 10 positions matching TRBD2. CDR1 is LGHNA, CDR2 YNFKEQ, per germline. The CDR3 length is 17 residues. Trimming removed 0 bases from V and 4 bases from J; junction bases left unmatched: 6. The CDR3 bases are TGTGCCAGCAGCCAAGATCAGGGACTAGCGCCTTACAATGAGCAGTTCTTC. This translates into CASSQDQGLAPYNEQFF.

This clone occurred a few times. This chain connects TRBV15 to TRBJ1-5; TRBD1 matches at 7 bases. The ends lost 2 bases at V and 4 bases at J; junction bases unmatched: 8. This CDR3 spans 16 amino acids. Germline V gives CDR1 LNHNV, CDR2 YYDKDF (reference sequence). The CDR3 sequence: CATSRRAGGGNQPQHF. In DNA, the CDR3 is TGTGCCACCAGCAGACGGGCAGGGGGTGGAAATCAGCCCCAGCATTTT.

This chain links TRBV7-8 with TRBJ2-7; D possibly corresponds to TRBD1 (6 bases). The ends were cut back, 1 base at V and 1 base at J, with 11 bases in the middle. Germline CDR1 reads SGHVS; CDR2 reads FQNEAQ. This CDR3 comprises 15 residues. CDR3 in DNA: TGTGCCAGCAGCTTAGGGGGGCTAAGATCCTACGAGCAGTACTTC. Translated, it gives CASSLGGLRSYEQYF. Based on the CDR3 plus reference TRBV7-8 and TRBJ2-7, the full variable domain is GAGVSQSPRYKVAKRGQDVALRCDPISGHVSLFWYQQALGQGPEFLTYFQNEAQLDKSGLPSDRFFAERPEGSVSTLKIQRTQQEDSAVYLCASSLGGLRSYEQYFGPGTRLTVT.

CDR3 nucleotide sequence: TGCGCCAGCAGCTTGGGTAGCGGCGCGAACACCGGGGAGCTGTTTTTT. This sequence encodes CASSLGSGANTGELFF. This chain uses TRBV5-1 with TRBJ2-2; possible D gene TRBD2, 6 bases. V lost 0 bases and J lost 0, with 9 bases in between. This CDR3 has 16 residues. Germline CDR1 reads SGHRS; CDR2 reads YFSETQ.

This clone has only one observation. This likely came from a read error, as a far larger clone is one base away. This chain joins TRBV29-1 and TRBJ1-4, with 9 bases fitting TRBD1. Losses at the gene ends were 7 bases for V and 8 bases for J; bases not matched to a gene: 17. This CDR3 is 16 amino acids long. The germline CDR1 and CDR2 sequences are SQVTM and ANQGSEA. The CDR3 region is CSGPLRWDREDEKLFF. The DNA for the CDR3 is TGCAGCGGTCCTCTCCGCTGGGACAGGGAGGACGAAAAACTGTTTTTT.

The count of this clone is one. The chain uses TRBV15 and TRBJ2-5; D is perhaps TRBD1 (5 bases). V was trimmed by 0 bases and J by 7 bases, leaving 15 bases between them. Germline V gene data show CDR1 as LNHNV and CDR2 as YYDKDF (reference sequence). The CDR3 covers 15 residues. The CDR3 loop is CATSRDRGSLRTQYF. CDR3 nucleotide sequence: TGTGCCACCAGCAGAGATAGGGGAAGTCTGAGGACCCAGTACTTC. The full variable domain, its missing parts supplied by reference TRBV15 and TRBJ2-5, is DAMVIQNPRYQVTQFGKPVTLSCSQTLNHNVMYWYQQKSSQAPKLLFHYYDKDFNNEADTPDNFQSRRPNTSFCFLDIRSPGLGDTAMYLCATSRDRGSLRTQYFGPGTRLLVL.

The CDR3 DNA reads TGTGCCAGCAGCCTCGGACAGGGGCACGAGCAGTACTTC. Translating it yields CASSLGQGHEQYF. This chain uses TRBV7-2 with TRBJ2-7; 9 bases align to TRBD1. The CDR3 extends over 13 amino acids. The germline gives CDR1 SGHTA, CDR2 FQGNSA. Losses at the gene ends were 5 bases for V and 5 bases for J; bases not matched to a gene: 4.

The rearrangement joins TRBV6-4 to TRBJ2-3; no clear D gene. V was trimmed by 0 bases and J by 1 base, leaving 11 bases between them. The length of the CDR3 is 16 residues. The V gene's germline CDR1 is MRHNA and CDR2 SNTAGT. The chain's CDR3 is CASSDSIPECTDTQYF. The DNA of the CDR3 is TGTGCCAGCAGTGACTCAATTCCGGAGTGCACAGATACGCAGTATTTT.

This clone came up many times. The CDR3 sequence is CASSPGVAGEEQYF. Here the CDR3 DNA reads TGTGCCAGCAGCCCCGGGGTAGCGGGAGAGGAGCAGTACTTC. The chain carries TRBV7-9 and TRBJ2-7; 9 nucleotides agree with TRBD2. Germline lookup yields CDR1 SEHNR and CDR2 FQNEAQ (reference sequence). The CDR3 has 14 residues. J lost 7 bases, V lost 5 bases, and 9 bases had no gene match. Looking up the rest from reference TRBV7-9 and TRBJ2-7 gives the full variable domain: DTGVSQNPRHKITKRGQNVTFRCDPISEHNRLYWYRQTLGQGPEFLTYFQNEAQLEKSRLLSDRFSAERPKGSFSTLEIQRTEQGDSAMYLCASSPGVAGEEQYFGPGTRLTVT.

The sample holds a few counts of this clone. J is TRBJ2-7 and V is TRBV9; D is unclear. Germline V gives CDR1 SGDLS, CDR2 YYNGEE. The CDR3 totals 14 residues. Trimming took 0 bases from V and 2 from J, leaving 9 bases between them. The CDR3 nucleotides are TGTGCCAGCAGCGTAGGAACAAGTACCTACGAGCAGTACTTC. Translating gives CASSVGTSTYEQYF.

This clone showed up just once. CDR3 region: CASSPGTGNYNEQFF. The CDR3 DNA follows: TGTGCCAGCTCACCTGGGACTGGTAACTACAATGAGCAGTTCTTC. The genes are TRBV18 and TRBJ2-1; D perhaps matches TRBD2 (6 bases). CDR1 is KGHSH and CDR2 is LQKENI in the germline V gene. With 3 bases removed from V and 3 bases from J, the gap between germline ends came to 12 bases. The length of the CDR3 is 15 residues.

This clone was picked up many times. V is TRBV6-5 and J is TRBJ2-5; 10 bases fit TRBD1. CDR1 and CDR2 (germline): MNHEY, SVGAGI. This CDR3 has 15 amino acids. V was clipped by 5 bases and J by 5 bases; unmatched bases: 8. This CDR3 is CASSRTGGRRETQYF. Here the CDR3 DNA reads TGTGCCAGCAGTCGGACAGGGGGAAGACGGGAGACCCAGTACTTC.

The V call is TRBV4-2, the J call TRBJ2-5; 10 bases are a match to TRBD1. The J call may be incorrect, as the DNA end agrees better with TRBJ2-7. The CDR3 is 16 residues long. Germline CDR1 LGHNA, CDR2 YNFKEQ. The CDR3 loop reads CASSQEEGQGTYEQYF. In DNA form, the CDR3 reads TGTGCCAGCAGCCAAGAGGAGGGACAGGGGACCTACGAGCAGTACTTC.

The CDR3 coding sequence is TGTGCCAGCAGCTCACAGGGACTAGCGGGAGCCGAGCAGTACTTC. Translation gives CASSSQGLAGAEQYF. The chain employs TRBV7-3 and TRBJ2-7, with 14 nucleotides matching TRBD2. The CDR3 runs 15 residues. Unmatched junction bases numbered 5, after V lost 4 bases and J lost 6 bases. Germline V gene lookup returns CDR1 SGHTA and CDR2 FQGTGA.

J is TRBJ1-2 and V is TRBV11-2, with D maybe TRBD1 (6 bases). V gave up 5 bases and J gave up 4 bases, with 14 bases separating them. CDR3 length equals 14 residues. The germline gives CDR1 SGHAT, CDR2 FQNNGV. For the CDR3, the DNA is TGTGCCAGCAGCGGACAGCTCCTTTCCTATGGCTACACCTTC. Translated, it gives CASSGQLLSYGYTF.

The chain joins TRBV7-9 to TRBJ2-3; D is uncertain. V was clipped by 5 bases and J by 1 base, with 16 bases between them. Germline V gene sequence: CDR1 SEHNR, CDR2 FQNEAQ (reference sequence). This CDR3 region has 16 residues. CDR3 protein: CASSDSGGLRTDTQYF. Written as DNA, the CDR3 is TGTGCCAGCAGCGATTCGGGTGGCCTTCGCACAGATACGCAGTATTTT.

This chain links TRBV5-4 with TRBJ1-6, with 10 bases fitting TRBD1. The germline V gene has CDR1 SGHNT and CDR2 YYREEE (reference sequence). With V trimmed by 3 bases and J by 10 bases, 4 bases remained unmatched. This CDR3 spans 14 amino acids. The CDR3 region is CASSSGQGSSPLHF. CDR3 nucleotide sequence: TGTGCCAGCAGCTCGGGACAGGGGAGCTCACCCCTCCACTTT.

The chain couples TRBV5-6 to TRBJ2-3, with 9 bases matching TRBD2. With 1 base clipped from V and 0 bases from J, the junction kept 9 bases outside the gene matches. From germline, CDR1 is SGHDT and CDR2 YYEEEE. The length of the CDR3 is 18 residues. The CDR3 nucleotides read TGTGCCAGCAGCTTGATTCGGGCTAGCGGGACAAGCACAGATACGCAGTATTTT. It yields the protein CASSLIRASGTSTDTQYF. The variable domain in full, with the rest retrieved from reference TRBV5-6 and TRBJ2-3, is DAGVTQSPTHLIKTRGQQVTLRCSPKSGHDTVSWYQQALGQGPQFIFQYYEEEERQRGNFPDRFSGHQFPNYSSELNVNALLLGDSALYLCASSLIRASGTSTDTQYFGPGTRLTVL.

This clone was found many times. The chain is built from TRBV2 and TRBJ1-3, with D hard to call. The CDR3 spans 15 residues. V lost 4 bases and J lost 4, with 14 bases in between. Germline lookup yields CDR1 SNHLY and CDR2 FYNNEI. The chain's CDR3 is CASSGGSREGNTIYF. Here the CDR3 DNA reads TGTGCCAGCAGTGGTGGCAGTCGGGAAGGAAACACCATATATTTT.

The sample holds a few counts of this clone. This chain's CDR3 is CASSTTGQGGWYGYTF. CDR3 nucleotides: TGTGCCAGCAGCACCACGGGACAGGGGGGTTGGTATGGCTACACCTTC. The V and J genes are TRBV7-2 and TRBJ1-2; TRBD1 matches at 11 bases. Unmatched junction bases numbered 10, after V lost 5 bases and J lost 5 bases. Germline V gene sequence: CDR1 SGHTA, CDR2 FQGNSA. CDR3 length equals 16 residues.

The V and J genes are TRBV7-8 and TRBJ2-2, with D unclear. CDR3 size: 16 residues. Germline V gene sequence: CDR1 SGHVS, CDR2 FQNEAQ. V was pared by 5 bases and J by 7 bases, with 20 bases between. The CDR3 here is CASSPFVGVKGGELFF. The DNA of the CDR3 is TGTGCCAGCAGCCCCTTCGTTGGGGTTAAGGGCGGGGAGCTGTTTTTT.